The 12 T cell receptor beta chains reported below all come from one sample, sequenced in a study of shared clonotypes between healthy human individuals. Sequenced by immunoSEQ multiplex PCR; TCRdb stores in-frame clones only, minus some. The table shows about 96,000 clones, with about 70% occurring only once. The sample comprised memory CD8+ T cells sorted from blood. Documented subset: CD45RO+ cells pooled with CCR7-negative TemRA cells. Every receptor here comes from a man aged 30 to 39 in good health.

The chain joins TRBV7-9 to TRBJ2-3; 10 bases align to TRBD2. This CDR3 region has 15 residues. Trimming cost V 5 bases and J 2 bases; bases outside gene matches: 4. Germline lookup yields CDR1 SEHNR and CDR2 FQNEAQ (reference sequence). This CDR3 is CASSQGLANTDTQYF. CDR3 coding DNA: TGTGCCAGCAGCCAGGGACTAGCGAACACAGATACGCAGTATTTT.

The chain joins TRBV7-8 to TRBJ1-1; no clear D gene. Germline V gene sequence: CDR1 SGHVS, CDR2 FQNEAQ. V gave up 4 bases and J gave up 6 bases, with 18 bases separating them. This CDR3 spans 15 amino acids. CDR3 loop: CASSSTGWGSPEAFF. The CDR3, as DNA: TGTGCCAGCAGCTCAACCGGGTGGGGTAGCCCTGAAGCTTTCTTT.

This sequence joins TRBV5-4 and TRBJ2-2; no firm D call. Germline V gene lookup returns CDR1 SGHNT and CDR2 YYREEE (reference sequence). Trimming took 0 bases from V and 0 from J, leaving 9 bases between them. This CDR3 spans 16 amino acids. This CDR3 is CASSLGIAPNTGELFF. The CDR3 DNA sequence: TGTGCCAGCAGCTTGGGTATCGCGCCGAACACCGGGGAGCTGTTTTTT. Full variable domain (remainder filled in from reference TRBV5-4 and TRBJ2-2): ETGVTQSPTHLIKTRGQQVTLRCSSQSGHNTVSWYQQALGQGPQFIFQYYREEENGRGNFPPRFSGLQFPNYSSELNVNALELDDSALYLCASSLGIAPNTGELFFGEGSRLTVL.

This chain connects TRBV19 to TRBJ1-1, with D hard to call. The CDR3 loop spans 16 amino acids. V was pared by 3 bases and J by 0 bases, with 14 bases between. Germline CDR1 and CDR2: LNHDA and SQIVND (reference sequence). The CDR3 sequence is CASSISVGLMNTEAFF. Written as DNA, the CDR3 is TGTGCCAGTAGTATTTCGGTCGGACTCATGAACACTGAAGCTTTCTTT.

The CDR3 DNA is TGTGCCAGCAGCGTTGGGACTTCCGAGCAGTACTTC. This translates into CASSVGTSEQYF. V gene TRBV11-2 combines with J gene TRBJ2-7, with D perhaps matching TRBD2 (6 bases). Per the germline V gene, CDR1 is SGHAT and CDR2 is FQNNGV. The CDR3 totals 12 residues. Trimming cost V 5 bases and J 6 bases, with 11 bases left between them.

The CDR3 protein is CASSGQGTNSGNTIYF. The CDR3 DNA sequence: TGTGCCAGCAGCGGGCAGGGAACCAACTCTGGAAACACCATATATTTT. The chain is built from TRBV5-5 and TRBJ1-3, with TRBD1 as a possible D gene (5 bases). Germline CDR1 reads SGHKS; CDR2 reads YYEKEE (reference sequence). V was trimmed by 4 bases and J by 0 bases, leaving 14 bases between them. The CDR3 has 16 residues. Full variable domain (remainder filled in from reference TRBV5-5 and TRBJ1-3): DAGVTQSPTHLIKTRGQQVTLRCSPISGHKSVSWYQQVLGQGPQFIFQYYEKEERGRGNFPDRFSARQFPNYSSELNVNALLLGDSALYLCASSGQGTNSGNTIYFGEGSWLTVV.

CDR3 coding DNA: TGTGCCACCAGCAGAGCGGAGGACCTATACGAGCAGTACTTC. As protein: CATSRAEDLYEQYF. This chain joins TRBV15 and TRBJ2-7; tentative D call: TRBD2 (5 bases). Trimming pared 1 base from V and 4 bases from J, leaving 11 bases between. The CDR3 length is 14 residues. CDR1 is LNHNV and CDR2 is YYDKDF in the germline V gene (reference sequence). Together with reference TRBV15 and TRBJ2-7, the CDR3 gives the full variable domain: DAMVIQNPRYQVTQFGKPVTLSCSQTLNHNVMYWYQQKSSQAPKLLFHYYDKDFNNEADTPDNFQSRRPNTSFCFLDIRSPGLGDTAMYLCATSRAEDLYEQYFGPGTRLTVT.

This clone was seen only a few times. The chain employs TRBV28 and TRBJ1-1; D gene unclear. Trimming removed 3 bases at V and 3 bases at J, with 11 bases between. Germline CDR1 is MDHEN and CDR2 is SYDVKM. This CDR3 contains 14 residues. The CDR3 DNA reads as TGTGCCAGCAGTTTGTTGGGGTCGGACACTGAAGCTTTCTTT. Encoded protein: CASSLLGSDTEAFF. The full variable domain, in which reference TRBV28 and TRBJ1-1 provide the parts outside the CDR3, is DVKVTQSSRYLVKRTGEKVFLECVQDMDHENMFWYRQDPGLGLRLIYFSYDVKMKEKGDIPEGYSVSREKKERFSLILESASTNQTSMYLCASSLLGSDTEAFFGQGTRLTVV.

This clone has more than one count but fewer than ten. V gene TRBV25-1 combines with J gene TRBJ1-1, with D possibly TRBD1 on 6 matching bases. CDR1 is MGHDK, CDR2 SYGVNS, per germline. V lost 10 bases and J lost 1, with 10 bases in between. The CDR3 runs 12 residues. CDR3 loop: CATGQQNTEAFF. The DNA of the CDR3 is TGTGCCACCGGACAGCAGAACACTGAAGCTTTCTTT.

This clone was seen just once. The chain joins TRBV19 to TRBJ2-1; TRBD1 matches at 8 bases. Germline lookup yields CDR1 LNHDA and CDR2 SQIVND (reference sequence). J lost 3 bases, V lost 4 bases, and 8 bases had no gene match. This CDR3 contains 16 residues. CDR3 sequence (DNA): TGTGCCAGTAGTACCAAGACAGGGGCGATCTACAATGAGCAGTTCTTC. Its translation: CASSTKTGAIYNEQFF. Full variable domain (outside the CDR3, taken from reference TRBV19 and TRBJ2-1): DGGITQSPKYLFRKEGQNVTLSCEQNLNHDAMYWYRQDPGQGLRLIYYSQIVNDFQKGDIAEGYSVSREKKESFPLTVTSAQKNPTAFYLCASSTKTGAIYNEQFFGPGTRLTVL.

In its sample, this clone was seen many times. The V and J genes are TRBV27 and TRBJ1-3; D not certain. Trimming removed 2 bases from V and 8 bases from J, with 13 bases in between. Germline CDR1 reads MNHEY; CDR2 reads SMNVEV (reference sequence). The CDR3 length is 14 residues. The CDR3 DNA reads as TGTGCCAGCAGTTTAGGAGGGAATCTGGACACCATATATTTT. Translated, it gives CASSLGGNLDTIYF.

A word on this clone: A far more abundant clone sits one base away, making this likely a read error. The chain links TRBV7-4 to TRBJ2-1; D is possibly TRBD1 (5 bases). The CDR3 sequence is 16 residues long. Trimming cost V 5 bases and J 0 bases, with 14 bases left between them. The germline CDR1 and CDR2 sequences are SGHVT and SQSDAQ. The CDR3 region is CASSLLGAASYNEQFF. The CDR3 DNA follows: TGTGCCAGCAGCCTATTAGGGGCGGCCTCCTACAATGAGCAGTTCTTC.